This passage covers 27 T cell receptor beta chains from one sample sequenced in a study of sequential checkpoint blockade in melanoma. TCRdb's table, derived via immunoSEQ multiplex PCR, lists solely in-frame clones and lacks some. The sample lists about 16,000 clones, 85% to 95% occurring once. Described treatment: randomized to nivolumab then ipilimumab (arm A) or the reverse (arm B). Specimen: CD8+ T cells sorted from blood (inferred from file names), collected from a patient given nivolumab and ipilimumab in sequence. The origin of the receptors is a human donor with melanoma.

J is TRBJ2-7 and V is TRBV6-5; maybe TRBD1 (5 bases). V gave up 2 bases and J gave up 2 bases, with 10 bases separating them. Germline V CDR1 and CDR2: MNHEY, SVGAGI. This CDR3 comprises 14 residues. The CDR3 DNA reads as TGTGCCAGCAGTTACACAGGACAAACCTACGAGCAGTACTTC. It specifies CASSYTGQTYEQYF.

The gene calls are TRBV30 and TRBJ1-2; no firm D call. Trimming left V 4 bases short and J 1 base short, with 10 bases between. The CDR3 contains 13 residues. Germline values: CDR1 GTSNPN, CDR2 SVGIG (reference sequence). CDR3 nucleotide sequence: TGTGCCTGGAATGCGGCTCGTAACTATGGCTACACCTTC. This codes for CAWNAARNYGYTF.

The chain joins TRBV27 to TRBJ1-2; 9 bases map to TRBD1. V lost 4 bases to trimming and J lost 5 bases; unmatched junction nucleotides: 5. From germline, CDR1 is MNHEY and CDR2 SMNVEV (reference sequence). The CDR3 consists of 14 residues. CDR3 sequence reads: CASSSGGQGYGYTF. The CDR3, as DNA: TGTGCCAGCAGTTCCGGTGGACAGGGGTATGGCTACACCTTC.

This chain links TRBV4-2 with TRBJ2-7, with D perhaps matching TRBD2 (8 bases). CDR1 and CDR2 from the germline V gene are LGHNA and YNFKEQ. The CDR3 extends over 18 amino acids. Trimming took 0 bases from V and 1 from J, leaving 19 bases between them. The DNA of the CDR3 is TGTGCCAGCAGCCAAGAAAGCGGGGGACAGCACATTTCCTACGAGCAGTACTTC. Its protein is CASSQESGGQHISYEQYF.

This rearrangement joins TRBV10-3 to TRBJ1-2, with a tentative D call TRBD1 (5 bases). The germline V gene encodes CDR1 ENHRY and CDR2 SYGVKD. This CDR3 is built from 13 residues. The V end was cut by 3 bases, the J end by 4 bases, with 9 bases between. The CDR3 DNA follows: TGTGCCATCAGTGATACAAGGGGCTATGGCTACACCTTC. It encodes CAISDTRGYGYTF.

V is TRBV19 and J is TRBJ1-4; 9 nucleotides line up with TRBD1. Trimming removed 7 bases from V and 8 bases from J; junction bases left unmatched: 8. CDR1 is LNHDA and CDR2 is SQIVND in the germline V gene (reference sequence). The CDR3 is 14 residues long. The CDR3 loop reads CASKTGGVGEKLFF. CDR3 DNA: TGTGCCAGTAAAACAGGGGGCGTGGGGGAAAAACTGTTTTTT.

V is TRBV11-2 and J is TRBJ2-7; tentatively, D is TRBD1 (6 bases). The CDR3 totals 14 residues. The germline V and J ends were trimmed by 5 bases and 0 bases, with 11 bases remaining between them. Germline V lookup: CDR1 SGHAT, CDR2 FQNNGV. The CDR3 loop is CASSPRDTSYEQYF. The CDR3 nucleotides are TGTGCCAGCAGCCCAAGGGACACCTCCTACGAGCAGTACTTC.

The chain employs TRBV28 and TRBJ1-6, with D hard to call. V gave up 5 bases and J gave up 8 bases, with 10 bases separating them. Germline values: CDR1 MDHEN, CDR2 SYDVKM. The CDR3 spans 13 residues. CDR3 residues: CASSTHSDSPLHF. The CDR3 DNA reads TGTGCCAGCAGTACCCACAGTGATTCACCCCTCCACTTT.

The chain recombines TRBV19 with TRBJ1-1; unclear D gene. With 2 bases removed from V and 4 bases from J, the gap between germline ends came to 8 bases. The length of the CDR3 is 13 residues. CDR1 and CDR2 from the germline V gene are LNHDA and SQIVND (reference sequence). The CDR3 DNA is TGTGCCAGTAGTATAAGGTGGGCCACTGAAGCTTTCTTT. Translating it yields CASSIRWATEAFF.

The chain recombines TRBV4-1 with TRBJ1-2; 8 nucleotides match TRBD1. The CDR3 is made up of 16 amino acids. Trimming at V came to 4 bases and at J to 6 bases, leaving 13 bases not matched to a gene. The germline V gene encodes CDR1 MGHRA and CDR2 YSYEKL. CDR3 region: CASSPPRTGYDNGYTF. DNA for the CDR3: TGCGCCAGCAGCCCCCCTCGGACAGGGTATGACAATGGCTACACCTTC.

The V and J genes are TRBV28 and TRBJ2-7; D ambiguous. The CDR3 is made up of 13 amino acids. V was cut by 10 bases and J by 3 bases, with 16 bases left in between. Per the germline V gene, CDR1 is MDHEN and CDR2 is SYDVKM. The CDR3 coding sequence is TGTGCCACCTCGCCCTTAAACAACTACGAGCAGTACGTC. Protein sequence: CATSPLNNYEQYV.

The chain combines TRBV7-3 with TRBJ1-1; D call uncertain. V lost 2 bases and J lost 0, with 4 bases in between. The CDR3 runs to 13 residues. CDR1 SGHTA and CDR2 FQGTGA come from the germline V gene. This chain's CDR3 is CASSLGMNTEAFF. The CDR3 coding sequence is TGTGCCAGCAGCTTAGGCATGAACACTGAAGCTTTCTTT. Full variable domain (rest looked up from reference TRBV7-3 and TRBJ1-1): GAGVSQTPSNKVTEKGKYVELRCDPISGHTALYWYRQSLGQGPEFLIYFQGTGAADDSGLPNDRFFAVRPEGSVSTLKIQRTERGDSAVYLCASSLGMNTEAFFGQGTRLTVV.

The chain uses TRBV5-6 and TRBJ2-3; TRBD1 might be the D (5 bases). This CDR3 region has 14 residues. Germline assignment: CDR1 SGHDT and CDR2 YYEEEE. Between the trimmed V and J ends, which lost 4 bases and 2 bases, there was a span of 11 bases. As DNA, the CDR3 is TGTGCCAGCAGCAGGGGCTACCTCACAGATACGCAGTATTTT. This encodes CASSRGYLTDTQYF.

This clone was recorded once. The rearrangement uses TRBV2 and TRBJ2-7; the D gene could be TRBD1 or TRBD2 (5 bases each). Per the germline V gene, CDR1 is SNHLY and CDR2 is FYNNEI. Trimming cost V 6 bases and J 5 bases, with 5 bases left between them. The CDR3 sequence is 10 residues long. The CDR3, as DNA: TGTGCCAGCAGGGGACACGAGCAGTACGTC. Its translation is CASRGHEQYV.

The chain has TRBV5-8 and TRBJ1-2; 8 positions agree with TRBD1. Germline CDR1 SGHTS, CDR2 YDEGEE. After removal of 4 bases from V and 8 bases from J, the junction contained 10 bases not matched to a gene. The CDR3 is 14 residues long. The CDR3, as DNA: TGTGCCAGCAGCATTCGGACAGGGTTGATCGGCTACACCTTC. Its protein is CASSIRTGLIGYTF.

CDR3 region: CASSSLINTGSYEQYF. The CDR3 nucleotides read TGTGCCAGCAGTTCCTTGATTAACACAGGGTCCTACGAGCAGTACTTC. The chain joins TRBV28 to TRBJ2-7, with D possibly being TRBD1 (6 bases). In germline, CDR1 is MDHEN, CDR2 SYDVKM. CDR3 length equals 16 residues. Trimming left V 4 bases short and J 1 base short, with 17 bases between. Variable domain in full (rest from reference TRBV28 and TRBJ2-7): DVKVTQSSRYLVKRTGEKVFLECVQDMDHENMFWYRQDPGLGLRLIYFSYDVKMKEKGDIPEGYSVSREKKERFSLILESASTNQTSMYLCASSSLINTGSYEQYFGPGTRLTVT.

The rearrangement links TRBV5-4 to TRBJ2-7; D is undetermined. Germline V gene data show CDR1 as SGHNT and CDR2 as YYREEE (reference sequence). Trimming took 0 bases from V and 2 from J, leaving 9 bases between them. The length of the CDR3 is 14 residues. The CDR3 DNA reads TGTGCCAGCAGCTTGGGAGTAGAGGCCTACGAGCAGTACTTC. This gives the protein CASSLGVEAYEQYF.

The J gene is TRBJ1-2, the V gene TRBV29-1, with 8 nucleotides matching TRBD1. Trimming cost V 5 bases and J 4 bases; bases outside gene matches: 3. This CDR3 is built from 12 residues. Germline assignment: CDR1 SQVTM and CDR2 ANQGSEA. CDR3 DNA sequence: TGCAGCGTTACAGGGGGGACCTATGGCTACACCTTC. Translation: CSVTGGTYGYTF.

CDR3 sequence reads: CASSTDRGSEQYF. The CDR3 region has the DNA TGTGCCAGCAGCACGGACAGGGGGAGTGAGCAGTACTTC. This rearrangement joins TRBV7-6 to TRBJ2-7; 10 bases line up with TRBD1. This CDR3 has 13 residues. Germline-derived CDR1 and CDR2 are SGHVS and FNYEAQ. The V and J ends lost 5 bases and 7 bases, in that order; junction bases with no gene match: 5. Full variable domain (remainder filled in from reference TRBV7-6 and TRBJ2-7): GAGVSQSPRYKVTKRGQDVALRCDPISGHVSLYWYRQALGQGPEFLTYFNYEAQQDKSGLPNDRFSAERPEGSISTLTIQRTEQRDSAMYRCASSTDRGSEQYFGPGTRLTVT.

This clone showed up just once. The chain couples TRBV29-1 to TRBJ2-1, with 8 positions matching TRBD2. Germline-derived CDR1 and CDR2 are SQVTM and ANQGSEA. With 5 bases clipped from V and 5 bases from J, the junction kept 8 bases outside the gene matches. The length of the CDR3 is 14 residues. The CDR3 sequence: CSVSSGGPDNEQFF. DNA of the CDR3: TGCAGCGTTTCCTCGGGAGGGCCGGACAATGAGCAGTTCTTC.

This clone was seen a few times. CDR3 in amino acids: CASSVLGTGSYEQYF. The DNA of the CDR3 is TGTGCCAGCAGTGTACTCGGGACAGGTTCCTACGAGCAGTACTTC. This chain links TRBV2 with TRBJ2-7; 8 bases match TRBD1. The J segment lost 1 base and the V segment lost 4 bases, leaving 6 bases of the junction unmatched. The CDR3 spans 15 residues. CDR1 SNHLY and CDR2 FYNNEI come from the germline V gene.

V and J are TRBV30 and TRBJ2-7; 12 bases are shared with TRBD1. The CDR3 sequence is 17 residues long. The V gene's germline CDR1 is GTSNPN and CDR2 SVGIG (reference sequence). V lost 4 bases to trimming and J lost 3 bases; unmatched junction nucleotides: 13. This chain's CDR3 is CAWNPRGTGGNFYEQYF. The DNA for the CDR3 is TGTGCCTGGAACCCACGAGGGACAGGGGGCAACTTCTACGAGCAGTACTTC.

The rearrangement uses TRBV19 and TRBJ1-1; TRBD1 aligns across 7 bases. CDR3 length: 14 amino acids. Germline values: CDR1 LNHDA, CDR2 SQIVND (reference sequence). V shed 7 bases, J shed 4 bases, and the junction held 9 bases outside the gene matches. CDR3 bases: TGTGCCAGTACTAAGACAGGGTTGGGCACTGAAGCTTTCTTT. Encoded protein: CASTKTGLGTEAFF. Full variable domain (remainder filled in from reference TRBV19 and TRBJ1-1): DGGITQSPKYLFRKEGQNVTLSCEQNLNHDAMYWYRQDPGQGLRLIYYSQIVNDFQKGDIAEGYSVSREKKESFPLTVTSAQKNPTAFYLCASTKTGLGTEAFFGQGTRLTVV.

The genes are TRBV30 and TRBJ2-5; 7 bases are a match to TRBD2. TRBJ2-7 matches the DNA end more closely, so the J call is doubtful. This CDR3 region has 14 residues. Germline CDR1 and CDR2: GTSNPN and SVGIG (reference sequence). CDR3 sequence (DNA): TGTGCCTGGAGTAGGGCGGGAGTGGATTACGAGCAGTACTTC. It yields the protein CAWSRAGVDYEQYF.

The chain employs TRBV5-6 and TRBJ1-2; no clear D. Looked up from germline, CDR1 is SGHDT and CDR2 is YYEEEE. Trimming pared 0 bases from V and 10 bases from J, leaving 7 bases between. CDR3 length: 11 residues. CDR3 loop: CASSLGRDYTF. The CDR3 DNA is TGTGCCAGCAGCTTGGGGAGAGACTACACCTTC.

The rearrangement links TRBV4-2 to TRBJ2-7; 9 bases are shared with TRBD2. The J segment lost 2 bases and the V segment lost 0 bases, leaving 5 bases of the junction unmatched. Germline V CDR1 and CDR2: LGHNA, YNFKEQ. CDR3 length: 16 residues. The CDR3 DNA reads TGTGCCAGCAGCCAAGATGGGGGACTAGCCCCCTACGAGCAGTACTTC. Protein product: CASSQDGGLAPYEQYF.

V gene TRBV11-2 combines with J gene TRBJ2-7, with D unclear. Germline loops: CDR1 SGHAT, CDR2 FQNNGV. Between the trimmed V and J ends, which lost 1 base and 2 bases, there was a span of 15 bases. The CDR3 contains 16 residues. The chain's CDR3 is CASSLAGYGGTYEQYF. The CDR3 DNA follows: TGTGCCAGCAGCTTAGCCGGCTATGGCGGAACCTACGAGCAGTACTTC.